Detailed here is one T cell receptor (beta chain). Its antigen is undetermined. This record comes from a study of cytomegalovirus exposure and HLA in healthy donors. General study findings and limits: There were reportedly fewer N-insertions in an Asian-associated ancestry cluster than the roughly 680-donor mean, in a later analysis. With later analysis, a missense DCLRE1C variant became linked to TCR beta V- and J-gene trimming. A list of 150 or so TCR beta chains associated with cytomegalovirus was given.

CDR3 length equals 15 residues. CDR1 is SGHAT, CDR2 FQNNGV, per germline. Trimming cost V 1 base and J 6 bases, with 13 bases left between them. Both 60 Vbeta primers and 13 Jbeta primers went into the PCR. Generated by immunoSEQ multiplex PCR, the TCRdb table keeps only in-frame clones and is missing some. The sample includes under 90,000 clones. Sequenced sample: PBMCs. The V and J genes are TRBV11-2 and TRBJ2-4; D gene uncertain. The source of this sequence is a female donor in good health and CMV-seropositive. The CDR3 is CASSLAHRMGNIQYF. The CDR3 DNA follows: TGTGCCAGCAGCTTAGCCCACAGAATGGGAAACATTCAGTACTTC. The full variable domain, rest sourced from reference TRBV11-2 and TRBJ2-4, is EAGVAQSPRYKIIEKRQSVAFWCNPISGHATLYWYQQILGQGPKLLIQFQNNGVVDDSQLPKDRFSAERLKGVDSTLKIQPAKLEDSAVYLCASSLAHRMGNIQYFGAGTRLSVL.